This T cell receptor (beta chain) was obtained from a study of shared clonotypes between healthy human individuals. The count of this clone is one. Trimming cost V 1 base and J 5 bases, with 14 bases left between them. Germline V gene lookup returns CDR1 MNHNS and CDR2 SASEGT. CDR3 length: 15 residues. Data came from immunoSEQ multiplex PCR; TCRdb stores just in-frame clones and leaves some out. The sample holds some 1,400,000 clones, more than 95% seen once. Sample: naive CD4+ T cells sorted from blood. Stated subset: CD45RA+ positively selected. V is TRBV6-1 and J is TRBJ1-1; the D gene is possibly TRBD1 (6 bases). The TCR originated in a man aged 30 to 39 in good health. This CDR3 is CASSEGGTDRTEAFF. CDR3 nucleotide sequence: TGTGCCAGCAGTGAAGGCGGGACTGACAGGACTGAAGCTTTCTTT.